The 21 T cell receptor beta chains below come from one sample, sequenced in a study of blood T cell repertoires in COVID-19. The table came from immunoSEQ multiplex PCR; TCRdb's copy has only in-frame clones and leaves some out. The repertoire holds about 74,000 clones, with 88% as singletons. Sequenced material: peripheral blood. Receptors originate from a woman older than 75 with active or convalescent COVID-19.

V and J are TRBV18 and TRBJ2-5, with no clear D. The V end lost 3 bases, the J end lost 2 bases, and 16 bases lay between the germline ends. CDR3 length: 16 residues. Looked up from germline, CDR1 is KGHSH and CDR2 is LQKENI. CDR3: CASSPSHSGGQETQYF. In DNA, the CDR3 is TGTGCCAGCTCACCGTCACATTCAGGTGGACAAGAGACCCAGTACTTC.

The chain links TRBV7-9 to TRBJ2-7; 9 bases map to TRBD2. J was trimmed by 5 bases and V by 5 bases; bases with no gene match: 10. This CDR3 region has 15 residues. Germline values: CDR1 SEHNR, CDR2 FQNEAQ (reference sequence). DNA of the CDR3: TGTGCCAGCAGCCCCGTGGGACTAGCCGCGAACGAGCAGTACTTC. It yields the protein CASSPVGLAANEQYF.

The chain recombines TRBV5-6 with TRBJ2-3; TRBD2 agrees at 10 bases. Germline V lookup: CDR1 SGHDT, CDR2 YYEEEE. J lost 2 bases, V lost 4 bases, and 7 bases had no gene match. The CDR3 covers 16 residues. Written as DNA, the CDR3 is TGTGCCAGCAGCCCGGGGACTAGCGTCTTCACAGATACGCAGTATTTT. This gives the protein CASSPGTSVFTDTQYF.

The rearrangement uses TRBV7-9 and TRBJ1-1; D uncertain. With 1 base removed from V and 5 bases from J, the gap between germline ends came to 14 bases. Germline V lookup: CDR1 SEHNR, CDR2 FQNEAQ (reference sequence). This CDR3 comprises 15 residues. The CDR3 sequence is CASSLGNQRGTEAFF. In DNA form, the CDR3 reads TGTGCCAGCAGCTTAGGTAACCAACGCGGGACTGAAGCTTTCTTT.

This clone was recorded once. This rearrangement joins TRBV5-1 to TRBJ2-7, with D perhaps matching TRBD1 (6 bases). Trimming removed 2 bases from V and 5 bases from J, with 17 bases in between. Germline V gene data show CDR1 as SGHRS and CDR2 as YFSETQ. The CDR3 runs 15 residues. CDR3 in amino acids: CASSLAGAVMNEQYF. Here the CDR3 DNA reads TGCGCCAGCAGCTTAGCAGGGGCAGTGATGAACGAGCAGTACTTC.

The rearrangement uses TRBV5-1 and TRBJ2-2; TRBD2 aligns across 8 bases. With V trimmed by 5 bases and J by 2 bases, 8 bases remained unmatched. From germline, CDR1 is SGHRS and CDR2 YFSETQ. CDR3 size: 16 residues. CDR3 nucleotides: TGCGCCAGCAGTGAATTAGCGGGGACAAACACCGGGGAGCTGTTTTTT. Translation gives CASSELAGTNTGELFF.

This clone was detected only a few times. The chain recombines TRBV9 with TRBJ2-2, with TRBD1 matching over 8 bases. The V segment lost 4 bases and the J segment 0 bases; nucleotides outside the gene matches: 5. The germline CDR1 and CDR2 sequences are SGDLS and YYNGEE. The CDR3 has 16 amino acids. The CDR3 spells CASSPGQGTNTGELFF. In DNA form, the CDR3 reads TGTGCCAGCAGCCCTGGACAGGGCACGAACACCGGGGAGCTGTTTTTT.

The chain couples TRBV7-2 to TRBJ1-6, with D maybe TRBD1 (6 bases). The germline V gene has CDR1 SGHTA and CDR2 FQGNSA. The CDR3 consists of 15 residues. V was shortened by 1 base and J by 8 bases, with 12 bases between the two germline ends. The DNA of the CDR3 is TGTGCCAGCAGCTTAGGACGGGGACAATATTCACCCCTCCACTTT. As protein: CASSLGRGQYSPLHF.

This clone was picked up one time. Mismatch with germline at one junction end may stem from a read error. The chain links TRBV7-7 to TRBJ2-7; D unresolved. The CDR3 extends over 11 amino acids. Per germline, CDR1 SSHAT and CDR2 FNYEAQ (reference sequence). The CDR3 coding sequence is TGCTTTCTCCCCTGGGTCAGGGAGCAGTACTTC. As protein: CFLPWVREQYF. Together with reference TRBV7-7 and TRBJ2-7, the CDR3 gives the full variable domain: GAGVSQSPRYKVTKRGQDVTLRCDPISSHATLYWYQQALGQGPEFLTYFNYEAQPDKSGLPSDRFSAERPEGSISTLTIQRTEQRDSAMYRCFLPWVREQYFGPGTRLTVT.

The rearrangement uses TRBV11-1 and TRBJ1-3; D not resolved. The length of the CDR3 is 15 residues. From germline, CDR1 is SGHAT and CDR2 FQDESV (reference sequence). The V gene lost 5 bases and the J gene lost 2 bases, with 13 bases spanning the gap. CDR3 DNA: TGTGCCAGCAGCGCCCGAGGAGTGCCTGGAAACACCATATATTTT. Translating gives CASSARGVPGNTIYF.

J is TRBJ1-2 and V is TRBV7-9; D is uncertain. Germline V gene sequence: CDR1 SEHNR, CDR2 FQNEAQ (reference sequence). The V end was cut by 1 base, the J end by 5 bases, with 5 bases between. This CDR3 has 12 residues. CDR3 region: CASSLDIYGYTF. The CDR3 coding sequence is TGTGCCAGCAGCTTAGATATATATGGCTACACCTTC.

CDR3 in DNA: TGTGCCAGCAGCCGAGGCACTAGCGGGGGCTCTATTTGGCCCCACGAGCAGTACTTC. The encoded protein is CASSRGTSGGSIWPHEQYF. The chain is built from TRBV7-8 and TRBJ2-7, with 11 bases matching TRBD2. CDR3 size: 19 residues. Germline V CDR1 and CDR2: SGHVS, FQNEAQ. J gave up 5 bases and V 5 bases, and 20 bases lay outside the gene matches. Drawing the rest from reference TRBV7-8 and TRBJ2-7, the complete variable domain is GAGVSQSPRYKVAKRGQDVALRCDPISGHVSLFWYQQALGQGPEFLTYFQNEAQLDKSGLPSDRFFAERPEGSVSTLKIQRTQQEDSAVYLCASSRGTSGGSIWPHEQYFGPGTRLTVT.

This rearrangement joins TRBV30 to TRBJ2-3; 10 bases map to TRBD2. From germline, CDR1 is GTSNPN and CDR2 SVGIG (reference sequence). CDR3 length: 15 residues. The J segment lost 2 bases and the V segment lost 4 bases, leaving 6 bases of the junction unmatched. The CDR3 loop reads CAWNLAGGPTDTQYF. The CDR3 nucleotides read TGTGCCTGGAATTTAGCGGGAGGACCCACAGATACGCAGTATTTT.

The chain employs TRBV4-1 and TRBJ2-3; tentatively, D is TRBD2 (7 bases). The V gene's germline CDR1 is MGHRA and CDR2 YSYEKL. The V end lost 0 bases, the J end lost 2 bases, and 15 bases lay between the germline ends. The CDR3 sequence is 17 residues long. CDR3: CASSQERAGDYTDTQYF. The CDR3 coding sequence is TGCGCCAGCAGCCAAGAAAGGGCAGGGGACTACACAGATACGCAGTATTTT.

The chain employs TRBV19 and TRBJ2-3; TRBD2 matches 11 bases. Germline V gene lookup returns CDR1 LNHDA and CDR2 SQIVND (reference sequence). The CDR3 runs 15 residues. The V segment lost 5 bases and the J segment 3 bases; nucleotides outside the gene matches: 4. The CDR3 here is CASSWVAGGTDTQYF. CDR3 coding DNA: TGTGCCAGTAGTTGGGTAGCGGGAGGGACAGATACGCAGTATTTT.

The rearrangement joins TRBV2 to TRBJ1-2, with TRBD1 matching 10 bases. The V gene end was trimmed by 6 bases and the J gene end by 3 bases; junction bases not matched to a gene: 4. The length of the CDR3 is 14 residues. Germline V gives CDR1 SNHLY, CDR2 FYNNEI. The CDR3 coding sequence is TGTGCCAGCAGAACGGGACAGGGGCACTATGGCTACACCTTC. Its protein product is CASRTGQGHYGYTF.

The gene calls are TRBV18 and TRBJ1-5, with D possibly TRBD1 on 5 matching bases. The CDR3 is 15 amino acids. CDR1 is KGHSH, CDR2 LQKENI, per germline. V was trimmed by 1 base and J by 0 bases, leaving 7 bases between them. The DNA of the CDR3 is TGTGCCAGCTCACCACGGGGGGTTAGCAATCAGCCCCAGCATTTT. Its translation: CASSPRGVSNQPQHF.

The chain recombines TRBV5-5 with TRBJ2-5; TRBD2 is a possible D gene (6 bases). The V and J ends lost 3 bases and 5 bases respectively, with 23 bases between them. Germline CDR1 is SGHKS and CDR2 is YYEKEE (reference sequence). CDR3 length: 17 amino acids. In DNA, the CDR3 is TGTGCCAGCAGCTCACAAGGTGGGGGGAAAAGTTCGGAGACCCAGTACTTC. The encoded protein is CASSSQGGGKSSETQYF.

V gene TRBV7-7 combines with J gene TRBJ2-3, with 9 bases aligning to TRBD2. Germline V gene data show CDR1 as SSHAT and CDR2 as FNYEAQ (reference sequence). Germline trimming cut 5 bases from V and 2 bases from J; bases unmatched to any gene: 8. This CDR3 region has 16 residues. The CDR3 nucleotides read TGTGCCAGCAGCGCTTTACTAGCGGGCTCCACAGATACGCAGTATTTT. Translating gives CASSALLAGSTDTQYF.

CDR3 DNA sequence: TGCGCCAGCAGCTTGGATCACAGGGTCAAGGCTGAAGCTTTCTTT. It translates to CASSLDHRVKAEAFF. This rearrangement joins TRBV5-1 to TRBJ1-1; weak D call: TRBD1 (6 bases). CDR3 size: 15 residues. V was cut by 0 bases and J by 6 bases, with 15 bases left in between. Germline V gene data show CDR1 as SGHRS and CDR2 as YFSETQ.

This clone was detected once. The rearrangement links TRBV7-2 to TRBJ1-5; 7 bases are a match to TRBD1. The CDR3 is 14 residues long. Germline loops: CDR1 SGHTA, CDR2 FQGNSA. J gave up 6 bases and V 2 bases, and 4 bases lay outside the gene matches. The CDR3 DNA sequence: TGTGCCAGCAGCTTATTTCAGGGGGTTCAGCCCCAGCATTTT. The encoded protein is CASSLFQGVQPQHF.